The next 20 T cell receptor beta chains were all read from a single sample in a study of T cells in tumors after PD-1 blockade. Data came from immunoSEQ multiplex PCR; TCRdb stores just in-frame clones and leaves some out. The repertoire holds 7,000 to 9,000 clones, with around 69% as singletons. This material consisted of tumor tissue, taken after anti-PD-1 treatment. The origin of the receptors is a human donor with basal cell carcinoma.

The chain couples TRBV29-1 to TRBJ2-3; D unclear. Germline V lookup: CDR1 SQVTM, CDR2 ANQGSEA. The ends were cut back, 4 bases at V and 5 bases at J, with 10 bases in the middle. CDR3 length: 12 amino acids. The chain's CDR3 is CSVGGYLDTQYF. DNA for the CDR3: TGCAGCGTTGGTGGCTATCTAGATACGCAGTATTTT.

This clone is a singleton in its sample. This chain joins TRBV5-1 and TRBJ2-2; 7 bases are shared with TRBD1. Per the germline V gene, CDR1 is SGHRS and CDR2 is YFSETQ. The CDR3 runs 15 residues. The V and J ends lost 2 bases and 1 base, in that order; junction bases with no gene match: 2. The CDR3 DNA sequence: TGCGCCAGCAGCTTACAGGGGATGAACACCGGGGAGCTGTTTTTT. It is translated as CASSLQGMNTGELFF.

In its sample, this clone ranks as medium-sized. The chain recombines TRBV4-3 with TRBJ2-5; no firm D call. The CDR3 length is 17 residues. The germline V gene has CDR1 LGHNA and CDR2 YSLEER. V lost 0 bases to trimming and J lost 5 bases, with 19 bases between them. The CDR3 DNA reads TGCGCCAGCAGCCAAGATCCCGCCGGATTCGGAGTCGAGACCCAGTACTTC. Protein product: CASSQDPAGFGVETQYF.

This clone was detected only once. One end of the junction fails to match germline, which may point to a read error. The chain carries TRBV3-1 (or the pseudogene TRBV3-2) and TRBJ2-7, with a weak D call TRBD2 (6 bases). This CDR3 comprises 15 residues. Germline CDR1 LGHDT, CDR2 YNNKEL (reference sequence). This CDR3 is CASSRQGLLNYGQYF. DNA of the CDR3: TGTGCCAGCAGCCGTCAAGGACTACTTAACTACGGGCAGTACTTC.

The rearrangement joins TRBV19 to TRBJ1-4, with D possibly TRBD1 on 5 matching bases. Germline loops: CDR1 LNHDA, CDR2 SQIVND (reference sequence). Trimming shortened V by 5 bases and J by 8 bases, and 18 bases separated the two germline ends. The CDR3 totals 15 residues. CDR3 amino acids: CASSPLRGGREKLFF. As DNA, the CDR3 is TGTGCCAGTAGTCCCCTACGCGGGGGGAGGGAAAAACTGTTTTTT.

The CDR3 DNA reads TGTGCCAGCAGCCAAGCGGGGACAACCTACGAGCAGTACTTC. Protein product: CASSQAGTTYEQYF. The rearrangement links TRBV5-6 to TRBJ2-7; D perhaps matches TRBD2 (7 bases). Germline assignment: CDR1 SGHDT and CDR2 YYEEEE. The V and J ends lost 4 bases and 2 bases respectively, with 13 bases between them. The length of the CDR3 is 14 residues.

This clone has a single count. V gene TRBV7-2 combines with J gene TRBJ2-2; TRBD1 might be the D (7 bases). In germline, CDR1 is SGHTA, CDR2 FQGNSA. Trimming cost V 0 bases and J 6 bases, with 14 bases left between them. The CDR3 contains 16 residues. The CDR3 DNA sequence: TGTGCCAGCAGCTTAGCAGGGGGCTGGGGGGCCGGGGAGCTGTTTTTT. Residues: CASSLAGGWGAGELFF.

This clone was counted once. The chain joins TRBV7-9 to TRBJ1-1, with unresolved D. CDR1 and CDR2 from the germline V gene are SEHNR and FQNEAQ (reference sequence). V gave up 1 base and J gave up 11 bases, with 14 bases separating them. There are 13 residues in the CDR3. The CDR3 loop reads CASSLGVGSRAFF. For the CDR3, the DNA is TGTGCCAGCAGCTTAGGGGTGGGCTCTCGGGCTTTCTTT.

This clone came up once. The genes are TRBV27 and TRBJ2-5; weak D call: TRBD1 (6 bases). The DNA end is a closer match to TRBJ2-7, so the J assignment may be wrong. The V gene's germline CDR1 is MNHEY and CDR2 SMNVEV (reference sequence). The CDR3 is 13 amino acids. CDR3 sequence (DNA): TGTGCCAGCAGGAAATACAGGGTCGACGAGCAGTACTTC. Encoded protein: CASRKYRVDEQYF.

The CDR3 here is CASSPTPGNTEAFF. CDR3 coding DNA: TGTGCCAGCAGCCCCACCCCCGGTAACACTGAAGCTTTCTTT. This rearrangement joins TRBV9 to TRBJ1-1; D unresolved. Trimming removed 4 bases from V and 2 bases from J, with 12 bases in between. This CDR3 has 14 residues. Germline V gene lookup returns CDR1 SGDLS and CDR2 YYNGEE.

V and J are TRBV3-1 (or the pseudogene TRBV3-2) and TRBJ1-1; D gene unclear. In germline, CDR1 is LGHDT, CDR2 YNNKEL (reference sequence). CDR3 size: 13 residues. The ends were cut back, 0 bases at V and 10 bases at J, with 12 bases in the middle. CDR3 residues: CASSQDPVLAAFF. CDR3 DNA: TGTGCCAGCAGCCAAGATCCGGTGCTGGCAGCTTTCTTT.

The chain couples TRBV10-3 to TRBJ2-3; the D gene is possibly TRBD2 (7 bases). The V gene's germline CDR1 is ENHRY and CDR2 SYGVKD. The CDR3 extends over 13 amino acids. V was pared by 7 bases and J by 1 base, with 9 bases between. In DNA form, the CDR3 reads TGTGCCATCAAGGGGGGGGGCACAGATACGCAGTATTTT. Amino acid sequence: CAIKGGGTDTQYF.

The chain employs TRBV27 and TRBJ2-3, with 8 bases matching TRBD2. V lost 2 bases and J lost 11; bases outside the gene matches: 9. Germline V CDR1 and CDR2: MNHEY, SMNVEV (reference sequence). This CDR3 has 14 amino acids. The CDR3 DNA sequence: TGTGCCAGCAGTTTAGTTGGTAGCGGGAAGTGGCAGTATTTT. Translating it yields CASSLVGSGKWQYF.

The J gene is TRBJ2-5, the V gene TRBV6-5, with 7 bases identical to TRBD1. The germline CDR1 and CDR2 sequences are MNHEY and SVGAGI. The CDR3 has 15 residues. The V and J ends lost 2 bases and 3 bases, in that order; junction bases with no gene match: 6. CDR3 amino acids: CASSYGRQGEETQYF. CDR3 coding DNA: TGTGCCAGCAGTTACGGGCGACAGGGAGAAGAGACCCAGTACTTC.

This chain uses TRBV5-1 with TRBJ1-2; D remains ambiguous. The V end lost 4 bases, the J end lost 2 bases, and 15 bases lay between the germline ends. CDR1 and CDR2 from the germline V gene are SGHRS and YFSETQ. The CDR3 consists of 15 residues. The CDR3 DNA reads TGCGCCAGCAGCGAGGATATCGGGTGGAACTATGGCTACACCTTC. This translates into CASSEDIGWNYGYTF.

The chain couples TRBV3-1 (or the pseudogene TRBV3-2) to TRBJ2-3, with 7 positions matching TRBD1. With V trimmed by 1 base and J by 10 bases, 11 bases remained unmatched. The CDR3 is 15 amino acids. From germline, CDR1 is LGHDT and CDR2 YNNKEL (reference sequence). The CDR3 here is CASSQGVGPQGAQYF. As DNA, the CDR3 is TGTGCCAGCAGCCAAGGGGTCGGGCCCCAGGGGGCGCAGTATTTT.

The chain recombines TRBV9 with TRBJ2-3, with 8 bases fitting TRBD2. Germline values: CDR1 SGDLS, CDR2 YYNGEE. The CDR3 covers 16 residues. With V trimmed by 0 bases and J by 4 bases, 7 bases remained unmatched. The CDR3 here is CASSVDPGGRADTQYF. For the CDR3, the DNA is TGTGCCAGCAGCGTAGATCCGGGGGGGCGGGCAGATACGCAGTATTTT.

The CDR3 bases are TGTGCCAGCAGCTTAGGCGGGGGGGCCCGGCAAGAGACCCAGTACTTC. Amino acid sequence: CASSLGGGARQETQYF. This chain uses TRBV5-4 with TRBJ2-5, with 9 bases that match TRBD2. Germline loops: CDR1 SGHNT, CDR2 YYREEE (reference sequence). The CDR3 totals 16 residues. The V and J ends lost 2 bases and 2 bases, in that order; junction bases with no gene match: 7.

This chain connects TRBV7-2 to TRBJ1-4; TRBD1 aligns across 10 bases. CDR3 length: 14 amino acids. The germline V gene encodes CDR1 SGHTA and CDR2 FQGNSA. The J segment lost 7 bases and the V segment lost 4 bases, leaving 3 bases of the junction unmatched. CDR3 nucleotide sequence: TGTGCCAGCAGCTCCGGGACAGGGGTTGAAAAACTGTTTTTT. This codes for CASSSGTGVEKLFF.

Written as DNA, the CDR3 is TGTGCCAGCAGCTTAGCGGGTCCTGGAAACACCATATATTTT. Its translation: CASSLAGPGNTIYF. The chain links TRBV7-2 to TRBJ1-3; D gene unclear. The CDR3 is 14 amino acids. Germline values: CDR1 SGHTA, CDR2 FQGNSA. V dropped 0 bases and J dropped 2 bases, with 5 bases sitting between them.